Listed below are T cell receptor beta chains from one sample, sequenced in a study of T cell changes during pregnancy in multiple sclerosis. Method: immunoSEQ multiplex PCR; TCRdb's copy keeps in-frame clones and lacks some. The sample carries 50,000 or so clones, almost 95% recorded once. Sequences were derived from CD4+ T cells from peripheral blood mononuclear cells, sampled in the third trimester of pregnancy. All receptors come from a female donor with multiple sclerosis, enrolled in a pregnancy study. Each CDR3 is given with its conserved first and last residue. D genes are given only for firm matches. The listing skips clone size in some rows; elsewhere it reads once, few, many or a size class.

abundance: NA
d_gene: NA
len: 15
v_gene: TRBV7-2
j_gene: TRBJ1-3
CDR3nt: TGTGCCAGCAGACATTCCCGGGATCCTGGAAACACCATATATTTT
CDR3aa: CASRHSRDPGNTIYF

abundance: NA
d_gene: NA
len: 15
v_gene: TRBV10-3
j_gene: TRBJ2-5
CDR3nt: TGTGCCATCAGTTTGGCCCCGGGACTCGAAGAGACCCAGTACTTC
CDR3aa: CAISLAPGLEETQYF

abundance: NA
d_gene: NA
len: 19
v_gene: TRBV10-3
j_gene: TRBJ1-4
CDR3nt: TGTGCCATCAGCCCCTACCGGCGGGGGGGCGGCAGGGATAATGAAAAACTGTTTTTT
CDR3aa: CAISPYRRGGGRDNEKLFF

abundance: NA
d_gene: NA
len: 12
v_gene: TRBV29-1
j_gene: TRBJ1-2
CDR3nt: TGCAGCGTTGAAGTGGCAGGGGATGGCTACACCTTC
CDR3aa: CSVEVAGDGYTF

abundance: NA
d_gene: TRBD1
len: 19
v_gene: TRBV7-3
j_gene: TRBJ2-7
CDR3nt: TGTGCCAGCAGCATAAAAGGACAGGGTGAGAAGGGGGACTCCTACGAGCAGTACTTC
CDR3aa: CASSIKGQGEKGDSYEQYF

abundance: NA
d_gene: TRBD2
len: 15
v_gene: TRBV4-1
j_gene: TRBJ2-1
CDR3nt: TGCGCCAGCAGCCAAGTACTAGCGGGGAACAATGAGCGGTTCTTC
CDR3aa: CASSQVLAGNNERFF

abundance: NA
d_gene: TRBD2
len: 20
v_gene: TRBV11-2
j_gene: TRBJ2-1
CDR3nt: TGTGCCAGCAGCTTAGAGTTAGGGACTAGCGGGGCCAGTCTATACAATGAGCAGTTCTTC
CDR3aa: CASSLELGTSGASLYNEQFF

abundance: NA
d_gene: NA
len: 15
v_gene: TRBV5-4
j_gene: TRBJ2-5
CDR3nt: TGTGCCAGCAGCTCGCATGAGGGCCCCGCTCGGACCCAGTACTTC
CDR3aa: CASSSHEGPARTQYF

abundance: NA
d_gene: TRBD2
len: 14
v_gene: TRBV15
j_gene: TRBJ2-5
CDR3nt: TGTGCCACCAGCGGTCCGGGAGGTCAAGAGACCCAGTACTTC
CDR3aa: CATSGPGGQETQYF

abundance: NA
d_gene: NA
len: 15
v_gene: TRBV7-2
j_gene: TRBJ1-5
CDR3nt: TGTGCCAGCAGCTTCGGCAGGGGTAGCAATCAGCCCCAGCATTTT
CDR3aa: CASSFGRGSNQPQHF

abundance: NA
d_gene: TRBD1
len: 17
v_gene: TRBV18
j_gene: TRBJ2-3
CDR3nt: TGTGCCAGCTCACCAGCCGCGAGGGACAGGGTGGCAGATACGCAGTATTTT
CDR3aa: CASSPAARDRVADTQYF

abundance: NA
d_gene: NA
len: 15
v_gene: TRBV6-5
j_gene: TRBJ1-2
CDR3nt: TGTGCCAGCCGGGAGGGAGGGGGAGCTAACTATGGCTACACCTTC
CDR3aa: CASREGGGANYGYTF

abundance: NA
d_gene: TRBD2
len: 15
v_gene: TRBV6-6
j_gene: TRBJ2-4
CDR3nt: TGTGCCAGCACCCCCCAGGGACTAACCAAAAACATTCAGTACTTC
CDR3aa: CASTPQGLTKNIQYF

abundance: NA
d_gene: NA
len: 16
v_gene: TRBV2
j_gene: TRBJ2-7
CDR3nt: TGTGCCAGCAGAGGGGCCTTAGTCCTGAGCTCCTACGAGCAGTACTTC
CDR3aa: CASRGALVLSSYEQYF

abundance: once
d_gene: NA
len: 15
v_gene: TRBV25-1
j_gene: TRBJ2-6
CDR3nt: TGTGCCAGCAGTGAACCAGGGTCTGGGGCCAACGTCCTGACTTTC
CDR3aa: CASSEPGSGANVLTF

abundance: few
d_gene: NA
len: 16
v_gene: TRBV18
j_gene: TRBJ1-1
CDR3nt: TGTGCCAGCTCACCACCGGCGGGAGGGTTGGGTACTGAAGCTTTCTTT
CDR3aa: CASSPPAGGLGTEAFF

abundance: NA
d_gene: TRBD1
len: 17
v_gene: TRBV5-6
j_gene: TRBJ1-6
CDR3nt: TGTGCCAGCAGCCCGATTGGACAGGACTCCTATAATTCACCCCTCCACTTT
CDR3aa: CASSPIGQDSYNSPLHF

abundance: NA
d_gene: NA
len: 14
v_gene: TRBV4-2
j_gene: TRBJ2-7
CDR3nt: TGTGCCAGCAGCCCTCGGATACAGACCTACGAGCAGTACTTC
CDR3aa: CASSPRIQTYEQYF

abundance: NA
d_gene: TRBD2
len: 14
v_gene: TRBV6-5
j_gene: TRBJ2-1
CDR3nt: TGTGCCAGCGGGAAGTGGGCGGGGGGCGATGAGCAGTTCTTC
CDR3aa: CASGKWAGGDEQFF

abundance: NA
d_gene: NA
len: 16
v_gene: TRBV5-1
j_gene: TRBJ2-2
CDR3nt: TGCGCCAGCAGCTTGACCTCGGCAAAGGGACACCGGGGAGCTGTTTTT
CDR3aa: CASSLTSAKGHRGAVF

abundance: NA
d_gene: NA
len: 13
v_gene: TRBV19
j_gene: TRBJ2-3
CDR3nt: TGTGCCAGTAGTATAGGGGCCCTGGATACGCAGTATTTT
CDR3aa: CASSIGALDTQYF

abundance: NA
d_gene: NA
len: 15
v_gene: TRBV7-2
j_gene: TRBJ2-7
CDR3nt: TGTGCCAGCAGCTTAGCTGGGGGGACGACCTACGAGCAGTACTTC
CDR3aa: CASSLAGGTTYEQYF

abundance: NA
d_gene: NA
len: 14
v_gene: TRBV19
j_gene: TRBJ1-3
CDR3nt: TGTGCCAGTAGTCTGGGAGAAACTGGAAACACCATATATTTT
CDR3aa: CASSLGETGNTIYF

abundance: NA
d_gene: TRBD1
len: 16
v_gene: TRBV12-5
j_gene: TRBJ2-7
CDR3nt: TGTGCTAGTGGTTTGGTGGCAGGGGGAATGGTCTACGAGCAGTACTTC
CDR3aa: CASGLVAGGMVYEQYF

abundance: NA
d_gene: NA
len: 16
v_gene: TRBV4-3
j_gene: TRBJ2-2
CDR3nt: TGCGCCAGCAGCCAAGATCCAGGTGCTTCTCTCGGGGAGCTGTTTTTT
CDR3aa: CASSQDPGASLGELFF

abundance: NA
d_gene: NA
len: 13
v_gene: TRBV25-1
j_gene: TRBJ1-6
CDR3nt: TGTGCCAGAGGGGGGGCCTTTAATTCACCCCTCCACTTT
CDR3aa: CARGGAFNSPLHF

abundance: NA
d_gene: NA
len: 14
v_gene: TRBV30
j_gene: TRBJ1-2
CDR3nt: TGTGCCTGGAGTGTACCCCTAGTGCGCTATGGCTACACCTTC
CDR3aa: CAWSVPLVRYGYTF

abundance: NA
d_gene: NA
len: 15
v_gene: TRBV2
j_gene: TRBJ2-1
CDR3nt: TGTGCCAGCAGGACAGAAATTAGCTCCTACAATGAGCAGTTCTTC
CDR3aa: CASRTEISSYNEQFF

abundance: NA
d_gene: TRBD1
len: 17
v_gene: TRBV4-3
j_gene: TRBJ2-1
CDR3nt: TGCGCCAGCAGCCACCCCTTGACAGGGGGCTCCTACAATGAGCAGTTCTTC
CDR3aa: CASSHPLTGGSYNEQFF

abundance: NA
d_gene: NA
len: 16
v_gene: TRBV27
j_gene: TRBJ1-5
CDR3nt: TGTGCCAGCAGTTTATCATACAGGTTTAGCAATCAGCCCCAGCATTTT
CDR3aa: CASSLSYRFSNQPQHF

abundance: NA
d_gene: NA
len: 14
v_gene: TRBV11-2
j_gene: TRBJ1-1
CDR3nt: TGTGCCAGCAGCTTATTATCCTTGAACACTGAAGCTTTCTTT
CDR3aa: CASSLLSLNTEAFF

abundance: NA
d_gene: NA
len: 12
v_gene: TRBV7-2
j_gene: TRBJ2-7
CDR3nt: TGTGCCAGCACCCCGGGGAACTACGAGCAGTACTTC
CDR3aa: CASTPGNYEQYF

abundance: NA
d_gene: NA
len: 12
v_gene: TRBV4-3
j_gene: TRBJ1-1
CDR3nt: TGCGCCAGCAGCCCTAGCCGGGACTTTCCAAGGTTT
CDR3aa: CASSPSRDFPRF

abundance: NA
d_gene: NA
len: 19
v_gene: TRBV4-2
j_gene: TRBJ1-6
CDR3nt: TGTGCCAGCAGGGATCCCTTAAAGGGCCCTCGGGACTATAATTCACCCCTCCACTTT
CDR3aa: CASRDPLKGPRDYNSPLHF

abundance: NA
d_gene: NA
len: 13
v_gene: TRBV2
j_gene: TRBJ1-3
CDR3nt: TGTGCCAAAGCAATCAGGGGTGGAAACACCATATATTTT
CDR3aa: CAKAIRGGNTIYF

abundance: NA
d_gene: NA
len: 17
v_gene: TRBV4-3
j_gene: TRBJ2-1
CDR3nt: TGCGCCAGCAGCCAAGATCACGGCGGGGTCTCCTACAATGAGCAGTTCTTC
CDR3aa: CASSQDHGGVSYNEQFF

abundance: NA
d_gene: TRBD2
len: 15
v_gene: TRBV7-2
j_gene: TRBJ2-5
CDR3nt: TGTGCCAGCAGCTCGACTAGCGGGGTCTGGGAGACCCAGTACTTC
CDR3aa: CASSSTSGVWETQYF

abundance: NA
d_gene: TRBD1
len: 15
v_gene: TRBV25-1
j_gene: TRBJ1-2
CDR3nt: TGTGCCAGCAGTGAGGGGACAGGGGCTTACTATGGCTACACCTTC
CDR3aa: CASSEGTGAYYGYTF

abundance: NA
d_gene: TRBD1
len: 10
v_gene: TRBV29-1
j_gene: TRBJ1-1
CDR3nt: TGCAGCGGGGACAGGGGTGAAGCTTTCTTT
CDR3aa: CSGDRGEAFF

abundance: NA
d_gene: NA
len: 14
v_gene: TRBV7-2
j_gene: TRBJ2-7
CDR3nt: TGTGCCAGCAGCTTAGGACTTCGCTCCTACGAGCAGTACTTC
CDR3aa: CASSLGLRSYEQYF

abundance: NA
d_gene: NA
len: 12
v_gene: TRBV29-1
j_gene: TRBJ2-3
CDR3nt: TGCAGCGTTGCGCCCCGAGGAGATACGCAGTATTTT
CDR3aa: CSVAPRGDTQYF